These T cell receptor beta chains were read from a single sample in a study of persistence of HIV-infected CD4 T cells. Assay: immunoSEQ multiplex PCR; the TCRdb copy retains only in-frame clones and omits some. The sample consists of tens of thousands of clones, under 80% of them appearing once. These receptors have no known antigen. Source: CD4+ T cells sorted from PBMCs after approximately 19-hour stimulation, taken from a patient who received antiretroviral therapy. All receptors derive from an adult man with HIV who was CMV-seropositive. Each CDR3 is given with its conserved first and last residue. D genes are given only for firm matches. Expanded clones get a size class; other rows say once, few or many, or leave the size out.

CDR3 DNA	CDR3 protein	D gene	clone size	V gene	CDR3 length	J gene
TGTGCCAGCATCATCTACGAGCAGTACTTC	CASIIYEQYF	.	.	TRBV27	10	TRBJ2-7
TGTGCCAGCAGCTACCCGGGACTAGCGGGGGGGAGCTCCTACAATGAGCAGTTCTTC	CASSYPGLAGGSSYNEQFF	TRBD2	.	TRBV7-9	19	TRBJ2-1
TGCGCCAGCAGCTTGGAGGGCAACCCTAACTATGGCTACACCTTC	CASSLEGNPNYGYTF	.	.	TRBV5-1	15	TRBJ1-2
TGTGCCAGCAGCTTATCGAACACCGGGGAGCTGTTTTTT	CASSLSNTGELFF	.	.	TRBV7-3	13	TRBJ2-2
TGTGCCAGCAGCCAAGATAGGAGCAGGGCTACGGGCTCCTATAATTCACCCCTCCACTTT	CASSQDRSRATGSYNSPLHF	.	.	TRBV14	20	TRBJ1-6
TGTGCCAGCAGCGTAGCTGGAGGAAACACCATATATTTT	CASSVAGGNTIYF	.	.	TRBV9	13	TRBJ1-3
TGTGCCAGTAGTAGCTACAGGGGAGAGAACACTGAAGCTTTCTTT	CASSSYRGENTEAFF	TRBD1	.	TRBV19	15	TRBJ1-1
TGTGCCAGCAGCTTCGGACTAGCGGCAACCTACGAGCAGTACTTC	CASSFGLAATYEQYF	TRBD2	few	TRBV7-2	15	TRBJ2-7
TGTGCCAGCAGCAAGCAGGGAACTAGCGCCCACAATGAGCAGTTCTTC	CASSKQGTSAHNEQFF	TRBD2	.	TRBV7-6	16	TRBJ2-1
TGTGCCAGCAGTTTTCTAGCGGGGGCGACCTACGAGCAGTACTTC	CASSFLAGATYEQYF	TRBD2	.	TRBV28	15	TRBJ2-7
TGCGCCAGCAGCCCGAAAGGACAGGGCTACGAGCAGTACTTC	CASSPKGQGYEQYF	TRBD1	few	TRBV4-1	14	TRBJ2-7
TGTGCCAGCAGATCCGGGACAGGGCATCAGCCCCAGCATTTT	CASRSGTGHQPQHF	TRBD1	few	TRBV27	14	TRBJ1-5
TGTGCCAGCAGAATCAGGGTAGCCGGGGCCAACGTCCTGACTTTC	CASRIRVAGANVLTF	.	.	TRBV6-5	15	TRBJ2-6
TGTGCCAGCAGCGGGGACAGGGACTATGGCTACACCTTC	CASSGDRDYGYTF	TRBD1	.	TRBV6-5	13	TRBJ1-2
TGTGCCAGCAGAAGGGACGGTGACACCGGGGAGCTGTTTTTT	CASRRDGDTGELFF	.	few	TRBV7-9	14	TRBJ2-2
TGTGCCAGCAGCTTAAAACAGGGGTACTATGGCTACACCTTC	CASSLKQGYYGYTF	TRBD1	once	TRBV7-9	14	TRBJ1-2
TGTGCCAGCAGTTTCGCGGATTATCAGCCCCAGCATTTT	CASSFADYQPQHF	.	once	TRBV12-3/TRBV12-4	13	TRBJ1-5
TGTGCCATCAGTGAGGAGGGGCCTGGGGCCAACGTCCTGACTTTC	CAISEEGPGANVLTF	.	once	TRBV10-3	15	TRBJ2-6
TGCGCCAGCAGTCCCTACCGGGGACAGCAAAATTCACCCCTCCACTTT	CASSPYRGQQNSPLHF	TRBD1	.	TRBV23-1	16	TRBJ1-6
TGTGCCAGCAGCCCACAGGGGGTTGCCGGGGAGCTGTTTTTT	CASSPQGVAGELFF	TRBD1	.	TRBV7-3	14	TRBJ2-2
TGTGCCAGCAGTTACTCGGGAGCTGGAAACACCATATATTTT	CASSYSGAGNTIYF	.	.	TRBV6-5	14	TRBJ1-3
TGTGCCAGCAGTCGGGGCATCTCTGGAAACACCATATATTTT	CASSRGISGNTIYF	.	.	TRBV7-9	14	TRBJ1-3
TGCGCCAGCAGCTTCGGCAGGGCCACAGATACGCAGTATTTT	CASSFGRATDTQYF	.	.	TRBV5-1	14	TRBJ2-3
TGTGCCAGCAGCGTAGACCTCGGAGACACCGGGGAGCTGTTTTTT	CASSVDLGDTGELFF	.	once	TRBV9	15	TRBJ2-2
TGTGCCAGCACCAGAGACAGGGCGAGGGAGCAGTACTTC	CASTRDRAREQYF	TRBD1	few	TRBV12-3/TRBV12-4	13	TRBJ2-7
TGTGCCACCATCCCCCCAGGGGAAAGCTATGGCTACACCTTC	CATIPPGESYGYTF	.	.	TRBV24-1	14	TRBJ1-2
TGTGCCAGCAGTCGACAGGGAGGTCAGCCCCAGCATTTT	CASSRQGGQPQHF	TRBD1	.	TRBV9	13	TRBJ1-5
TGCGCCAGCAGCTTGACGGCCAGCGACTCTGGAAACACCATATATTTT	CASSLTASDSGNTIYF	.	.	TRBV5-1	16	TRBJ1-3
TGTGCCACCCGGGGCGGGGTCACAGATACGCAGTATTTT	CATRGGVTDTQYF	.	.	TRBV7-9	13	TRBJ2-3
TGCGCCAGCAGCTTGGGTGCGTTCGGGAACACTGAAGCTTTCTTT	CASSLGAFGNTEAFF	.	.	TRBV5-1	15	TRBJ1-1
TGTGCCAGCAGTGACAGGGGGACTAACTATGGCTACACCTTC	CASSDRGTNYGYTF	TRBD1	once	TRBV28	14	TRBJ1-2
TGCAGCGCTCGGACCACCTACGAGCAGTACTTC	CSARTTYEQYF	.	.	TRBV20-1	11	TRBJ2-7
TGTGCCAGCTCACCCCCAGGGGAACGTTCAGCTTTCTTT	CASSPPGERSAFF	.	once	TRBV18	13	TRBJ1-1
TGTGCCAGTAGCAATACCCCCAGAGGATACGAGCAGTACTTC	CASSNTPRGYEQYF	.	.	TRBV19	14	TRBJ2-7
TGTGCCTGGAGTGTCGACAGCAGCAATCAGCCCCAGCATTTT	CAWSVDSSNQPQHF	.	.	TRBV30	14	TRBJ1-5
TGTGCCAGCAGCTTTCCGGGACAGGGAGCAGATACGCAGTATTTT	CASSFPGQGADTQYF	TRBD1	few	TRBV7-8	15	TRBJ2-3
TGTGCCAGCAGCGAGGTAGCAGGGGCCTCGTACGAGCAGTACTTC	CASSEVAGASYEQYF	.	.	TRBV28	15	TRBJ2-7
TGTGCCAGCAGCCAAGCGGGGGGAGGGTACAATGAGCAGTTCTTC	CASSQAGGGYNEQFF	TRBD2	few	TRBV25-1	15	TRBJ2-1
TGTGCCAGCAGCTTCCTAGCGGGGGGGCCACATGAGCAGTTCTTC	CASSFLAGGPHEQFF	TRBD2	once	TRBV7-3	15	TRBJ2-1
TGCGCCAGCAGCAAGGACGGGAGGAGTGAAAAACTGTTTTTT	CASSKDGRSEKLFF	.	.	TRBV10-2	14	TRBJ1-4
TGTGCCAGCACCTCGGACTATTCTAGCTCCTACGAGCAGTACTTC	CASTSDYSSSYEQYF	.	.	TRBV28	15	TRBJ2-7
TGTGCCAGCAGCCAAGATGGGGTGGGCTCTGGAAACACCATATATTTT	CASSQDGVGSGNTIYF	.	.	TRBV3-1/TRBV3-2	16	TRBJ1-3
TGTGCCAGCGCCCTAGCGGGAGCCTACGAGCAGTACTTC	CASALAGAYEQYF	TRBD2	.	TRBV6-1	13	TRBJ2-7
TGCAGCGTTGCGAGGACAGGGGGCACCGGGGAGCTGTTTTTT	CSVARTGGTGELFF	TRBD1	.	TRBV29-1	14	TRBJ2-2
TGCGCCAGCAGCTTGCTCCCCGGGACAACGAACTCACCCCTCCACTTT	CASSLLPGTTNSPLHF	.	.	TRBV5-1	16	TRBJ1-6
TGTGCCAGCAGTTTAGGGCAGCCTCCCCGATTGACCTTC	CASSLGQPPRLTF	.	.	TRBV28	13	TRBJ1-2
TGTGCCAGCTCACCACGGTGGCAGGGTAATAAGGACACTGAAGCTTTCTTT	CASSPRWQGNKDTEAFF	.	.	TRBV18	17	TRBJ1-1
TGTGCCAGCAGCCCCATCCGGGCCCACGGGGAGCTGTTTTTT	CASSPIRAHGELFF	.	.	TRBV7-2	14	TRBJ2-2
TGTGCCACCAGTGATGTGGGACTATCCAATGAGCAGTTCTTC	CATSDVGLSNEQFF	TRBD2	.	TRBV24-1	14	TRBJ2-1
TGTGCCAGCAGCTTAGCGGGGGGGAAGGGCACAGATACGCAGTATTTT	CASSLAGGKGTDTQYF	TRBD2	few	TRBV7-9	16	TRBJ2-3
TGTGCCAGCAGTTTACCACAGGGACAGGGGGCGCGTGAGCAGTTCTTC	CASSLPQGQGAREQFF	TRBD1	.	TRBV27	16	TRBJ2-1
TGTGCCAGCAGCTATGGGGGGTACAATGAGCAGTTCTTC	CASSYGGYNEQFF	.	few	TRBV7-3	13	TRBJ2-1
TGTGCCAGCAGTGAATACTGGACAGGGCCCAATGAAAAACTGTTTTTT	CASSEYWTGPNEKLFF	TRBD1	.	TRBV6-1	16	TRBJ1-4
TGTGCCAGTAGTCCCCAGACAGCGACAACTAATGAAAAACTGTTTTTT	CASSPQTATTNEKLFF	.	.	TRBV19	16	TRBJ1-4
TGCGCCAGCAGCCAAATGACAGGTGGCTACACCTTC	CASSQMTGGYTF	.	.	TRBV4-1	12	TRBJ1-2